The entry below describes one T cell receptor beta chain. Its antigen is as yet unknown. This specimen comes from a study of PD-1 blockade in classical Hodgkin lymphoma. Findings and caveats of the study: CD4+ TCR diversity climbed significantly by C4D1, unlike CD8+ TCR diversity.

Clones were sequenced by immunoSEQ multiplex PCR, and TCRdb holds only the in-frame ones, with some missing. The repertoire consists of tens of thousands of clones, with over 70% occurring once and the leading ten covering 6% to 8.5%. Time point denoted: cycle 4 day 1 (C4D1), after more than five weeks of nivolumab. Autologous stem cell transplantation was followed by relapse in every patient, and brentuximab vedotin exposure varied. The sequencing used peripheral blood mononuclear cells (PBMCs), collected before the fourth cycle of nivolumab. The clonotype comes from a human donor with classical Hodgkin lymphoma.

The CDR3 here is CASIPNRLAGGPNTGELFF. Here the CDR3 DNA reads TGTGCCAGTATCCCTAACCGACTAGCGGGAGGGCCTAACACCGGGGAGCTGTTTTTT. This rearrangement joins TRBV19 to TRBJ2-2, with 14 nucleotides matching TRBD2. Trimming cost V 7 bases and J 2 bases; bases outside gene matches: 12. CDR1 and CDR2 from the germline V gene are LNHDA and SQIVND (reference sequence). The CDR3 consists of 19 residues. Full variable domain (missing parts from reference TRBV19 and TRBJ2-2): DGGITQSPKYLFRKEGQNVTLSCEQNLNHDAMYWYRQDPGQGLRLIYYSQIVNDFQKGDIAEGYSVSREKKESFPLTVTSAQKNPTAFYLCASIPNRLAGGPNTGELFFGEGSRLTVL.